A selection of T cell receptor beta chains follows, all from one sample in a study of T cell repertoires in cytomegalovirus infection. A single record per CDR3 protein comes from TCRdb applying MiXCR to the reads. There are around 770,000 distinct CDR3 sequences in the sample; about 28% occur only once, and roughly 13% lies in the top ten. Their antigens are not known. The source material was cultured CD8+ T cells from PBMCs, sampled from culture after CMV antigen stimulation. Source of these receptors: a human donor in good health (CMV status not recorded). Some clones in this sample may be carry-over from other donors' samples. Each CDR3 is given with its conserved first and last residue. A D gene is named only where the DNA matches it firmly. Some rows have no size entry. The others give once, few or many, or a class for an expanded clone.

cdr3_aa cdr3_nt clone_size d_call j_call v_call
CASSSSGAAQYF TGTGCCAGCAGCTCCAGCGGGGCTGCGCAGTATTTT NA TRBD2 TRBJ2-3 TRBV7-9
CASSPEGPTNTGELFF TGTGCCAGCAGCCCGGAGGGGCCTACGAACACCGGGGAGCTGTTTTTT NA NA TRBJ2-2 TRBV5-4
CASSQTGFSNEQFF TGTGCCAGCAGCCAGACAGGGTTTAGCAATGAGCAGTTCTTC few TRBD1 TRBJ2-1 TRBV14
CASSLGTGAWGNQPQHF TGTGCCAGCAGCTTAGGTACAGGGGCCTGGGGCAATCAGCCCCAGCATTTT many TRBD1 TRBJ1-5 TRBV7-6
CASSRLAGAPVDTQYF TGTGCCAGCAGCAGACTAGCGGGGGCCCCCGTGGATACGCAGTATTTT many TRBD2 TRBJ2-3 TRBV7-6
CASSYGTGYPGYTF TGTGCCAGCAGTTATGGGACAGGTTATCCCGGCTACACCTTC NA TRBD1 TRBJ1-2 TRBV27
CASSPRTGELYEQYF TGTGCCAGCAGCCCGCGGACAGGGGAGTTGTACGAGCAGTACTTC NA TRBD1 TRBJ2-7 TRBV7-9
CSACEPQGGEQFF TGCAGTGCTTGCGAACCCCAGGGGGGTGAGCAGTTCTTC once NA TRBJ2-1 TRBV20-1
CASSLGGVEYF TGTGCCAGCAGTTTAGGGGGGGTTGAATACTTC few NA TRBJ2-7 TRBV12-3/TRBV12-4
CASSPRPTGDYGYTF TGTGCCAGCAGCCCCCGACCCACAGGCGACTATGGCTACACCTTC many NA TRBJ1-2 TRBV7-6
CASTPDFLRTDTQYF TGTGCCAGTACCCCGGACTTTTTGCGCACAGATACGCAGTATTTT once NA TRBJ2-3 TRBV19
CASSLSGGAGELFF TGTGCCAGCAGCCTATCAGGGGGTGCCGGGGAGCTGTTTTTT few TRBD1 TRBJ2-2 TRBV12-3/TRBV12-4
CASSLDTPEQFF TGTGCCAGCAGCTTAGATACACCTGAGCAGTTCTTC many NA TRBJ2-1 TRBV7-8
CASTPLAVSSYNEQFF TGTGCCAGTACTCCCCTGGCGGTGAGCTCCTACAATGAGCAGTTCTTC few NA TRBJ2-1 TRBV19
CANSDRGVTTRETQYF TGTGCCAATTCTGACAGGGGAGTAACTACTCGAGAGACCCAGTACTTC NA TRBD1 TRBJ2-5 TRBV6-1
CASSLNRVETQYF TGTGCCAGCAGCTTAAACAGGGTAGAGACCCAGTACTTC many NA TRBJ2-5 TRBV7-2
CVSTGLAGMNTGELFF TGTGTCAGCACCGGACTAGCGGGGATGAACACCGGGGAGCTGTTTTTT NA TRBD2 TRBJ2-2 TRBV6-2/TRBV6-3
CASSLDTVDRGHDEQFF TGTGCCAGCAGCTTAGATACCGTGGACAGGGGGCACGATGAGCAGTTCTTC many TRBD1 TRBJ2-1 TRBV7-6
CASFFAVNTEAFF TGTGCCAGCTTCTTTGCGGTGAACACTGAAGCTTTCTTT NA NA TRBJ1-1 TRBV27
CATSSTRTGSYGYTF TGTGCCACCAGCAGTACCCGGACGGGGAGTTATGGCTACACCTTC NA NA TRBJ1-2 TRBV15
CASSPSDRGVNGYTF TGTGCCAGCAGCCCTTCGGACAGGGGAGTGAACGGCTACACCTTC many TRBD1 TRBJ1-2 TRBV7-8
CASSYGSGWDEQFF TGTGCCAGCAGTTATGGTTCAGGGTGGGATGAGCAGTTCTTC NA NA TRBJ2-1 TRBV6-2/TRBV6-3
CASSFRQGVPGELFF TGTGCCAGCAGTTTCCGGCAGGGGGTTCCCGGGGAGCTGTTTTTT NA TRBD1 TRBJ2-2 TRBV28
CASSSRGEHSEQFF TGTGCCAGCAGCTCAAGGGGCGAACACAGTGAGCAGTTCTTC NA NA TRBJ2-1 TRBV7-6
CATSDFAGTGGKVDRYQETQYF TGTGCCACCAGTGATTTCGCCGGGACAGGGGGGAAGGTCGATCGGTACCAAGAGACCCAGTACTTC NA TRBD1 TRBJ2-5 TRBV24-1
CASSLGAAGISYEQYF TGCGCCAGCAGCTTGGGGGCTGCAGGGATTTCCTACGAGCAGTACTTC NA NA TRBJ2-7 TRBV5-1
CASSREIGTYYEQYF TGCGCCAGCAGCCGAGAGATAGGAACTTACTACGAGCAGTACTTC NA NA TRBJ2-7 TRBV4-1
CASTVQGADKNIQYF TGTGCCAGCACCGTACAGGGGGCGGACAAAAACATTCAGTACTTC NA TRBD1 TRBJ2-4 TRBV6-1
CASGGERETQYF TGCGCCAGCGGGGGGGAGCGGGAGACCCAGTACTTC NA TRBD2 TRBJ2-5 TRBV10-2
CASSLAGYPSYEQYF TGTGCCAGCAGCTTGGCTGGTTATCCCTCCTACGAGCAGTACTTC few NA TRBJ2-7 TRBV5-3
CASSQELPDYNEQFF TGTGCCAGCAGTCAGGAACTACCAGATTACAATGAGCAGTTCTTC NA NA TRBJ2-1 TRBV6-1
CASNRGQSTDTQYF TGTGCCAGCAACCGGGGACAGAGTACAGATACGCAGTATTTT NA TRBD1 TRBJ2-3 TRBV2
CASSPSARGDTQYF TGTGCCAGCAGCCCCTCCGCCAGGGGAGATACGCAGTATTTT NA NA TRBJ2-3 TRBV5-5
CSVATGSNYGYTF TGCAGCGTTGCGACAGGCTCTAACTATGGCTACACCTTC NA NA TRBJ1-2 TRBV29-1
CAHMGLAGGDFSTDTQYF TGTGCCCACATGGGGCTAGCGGGGGGAGACTTTAGCACAGATACGCAGTATTTT NA TRBD2 TRBJ2-3 TRBV19
CASSLGMGNPNEKLFF TGTGCCAGCAGCTTAGGGATGGGGAACCCTAATGAAAAACTGTTTTTT few NA TRBJ1-4 TRBV7-9
CASSQGWSQPQHF TGTGCCAGCAGTCAAGGCTGGAGTCAGCCCCAGCATTTT few NA TRBJ1-5 TRBV27
CASSPLGGAGDTQYF TGTGCCAGCAGCCCCCTAGGGGGGGCCGGAGATACGCAGTATTTT few NA TRBJ2-3 TRBV7-9
CSAPIGTGNVTQYF TGCAGTGCTCCAATCGGGACAGGGAATGTGACCCAGTACTTC NA TRBD1 TRBJ2-5 TRBV20-1
CASSYGTGILNEQFF TGTGCCAGCAGTTACGGGACAGGGATTCTCAATGAGCAGTTCTTC NA TRBD1 TRBJ2-1 TRBV6-5
CSVEEGPGALGDGYTF TGCAGCGTTGAAGAGGGGCCAGGGGCTCTAGGGGATGGCTACACCTTC NA NA TRBJ1-2 TRBV29-1
CASSLGIGPTGETQYF TGTGCCAGCAGCCTCGGGATAGGACCGACGGGAGAGACCCAGTACTTC NA NA TRBJ2-5 TRBV6-2/TRBV6-3